This TCR beta chain stems from a study of blood T cell repertoires in COVID-19. Across the study: Samples of COVID-19 (acute and convalescent) were obtained from the United States, Italy and Spain. PBMCs, B-cell-depleted T cells, or T cells were the source of the cDNA or gDNA that made up the material.

How the authors handled the data: Quantification of nucleated cells was approximated via reference gene primer amplification. This table comes from immunoSEQ multiplex PCR, and its TCRdb copy is limited to in-frame clones, with some not included. Clone size and the V and J calls come from that table; the DNA yielded D and trimming. The repertoire has 140,000 or so clones, 87% of them found once; the top ten carry over 0.85%. The receptor's source is a woman between 45 and 65 years old with acute or convalescent COVID-19. Sequenced: peripheral blood.

The chain's CDR3 is CASSVRSSGNTIYF. CDR3 DNA: TGTGCCAGCAGCGTACGTAGCTCTGGAAACACCATATATTTT. The gene calls are TRBV9 and TRBJ1-3; D remains ambiguous. Trimming pared 1 base from V and 0 bases from J, leaving 5 bases between. The germline V gene has CDR1 SGDLS and CDR2 YYNGEE. The CDR3 is made up of 14 amino acids.